This T cell receptor beta chain was recorded in a study of blood T cell repertoires in COVID-19. Across the study: Italy, Spain and the United States were the sources of the convalescent and acute COVID-19 samples. In each case, the material was cDNA or gDNA derived from T cells, B-cell-depleted T cells, or PBMCs.

The V gene lost 2 bases and the J gene lost 9 bases, with 14 bases spanning the gap. Looked up from germline, CDR1 is MNHEY and CDR2 is SVGAGI. CDR3 length: 14 residues. Original handling: The assay estimated nucleated cells by amplifying reference gene primers. Sequencing used immunoSEQ multiplex PCR; TCRdb keeps in-frame clones, though not all of them. That table gives V, J and clone size, and the DNA gave D and trimming. This sample has tens of thousands of clones; roughly 84% occur once, and the top ten carry roughly an eighth. Sequences were obtained from peripheral blood. The TCR originated in a human donor in a cohort sampled during active COVID-19. The genes are TRBV6-5 and TRBJ1-5, with D tentatively TRBD1 (6 bases). The CDR3 loop is CASSYLQGAGPQHF. The CDR3 bases are TGTGCCAGCAGTTACCTACAGGGCGCGGGGCCCCAGCATTTT.